Sequencing of this T cell receptor beta chain was carried out in a study of blood T cell repertoires in COVID-19. Per germline, CDR1 SGHRS and CDR2 YFSETQ. V was clipped by 9 bases and J by 5 bases; unmatched bases: 9. The CDR3 is 14 residues long. In the original processing: By means of reference gene primer amplification, nucleated cell counts were estimated. Using immunoSEQ multiplex PCR, the repertoire was profiled, and TCRdb retains in-frame clones only, with some absent. V and J calls and clone size follow that table, whereas D and trimming were derived from the DNA. The table shows hundreds of thousands of clones, with 70% to 90% occurring only once.

The sequenced sample consisted of peripheral blood. V and J are TRBV5-1 and TRBJ2-2; TRBD1 agrees at 8 bases. The sequence was obtained from a man aged 18 to 30 with active or convalescent COVID-19. The CDR3 reads CATKDREPTGELFF. Here the CDR3 DNA reads TGCGCCACGAAGGACAGGGAACCAACCGGGGAGCTGTTTTTT.